This passage covers 6 T cell receptor beta chains from one sample sequenced in a study of T cells in women clearing cervical HPV infection. The data were produced by immunoSEQ multiplex PCR, yet TCRdb's version contains in-frame clones alone and is incomplete. This sample lists over 20,000 clones; its ten largest clones have roughly 4%. Sequencing was done on a sample of blood buffy coat. The source of these receptors is a woman aged 18-69 years with a cervical HPV16 infection that either progressed to CIN3+ or cleared (not recorded which).

This clone ranks as medium-sized in terms of frequency. The CDR3 extends 3 residues past the end of the read, so its final part is completed from the germline J gene. This sequence joins TRBV9 and TRBJ2-2; D is possibly TRBD2 (7 bases). Germline V gene data show CDR1 as SGDLS and CDR2 as YYNGEE. V gave up 5 bases and J gave up 5 bases, with 16 bases separating them. This CDR3 is 15 amino acids long. The CDR3 sequence is CASRIEQGGTGELFF. The part of the CDR3 DNA that was read is TGTGCCAGCAGGATTGAACAGGGAGGGACCGGGGAG.

For this clone: Coverage ceases 3 residues before the CDR3 finishes, and the germline J gene fills in the end. This chain connects TRBV7-8 to TRBJ1-5; 11 bases agree with TRBD1. The CDR3 extends over 16 amino acids. Per germline, CDR1 SGHVS and CDR2 FQNEAQ. V lost 5 bases and J lost 5; bases outside the gene matches: 8. The CDR3 bases that were read are TGTGCCAGCAGCCCCGGGACAGGGGGGGTGCATCAGCCC. Translation: CASSPGTGGVHQP. The entire CDR3 is CASSPGTGGVHQPQHF.

A remark on this clone: The read ends 3 residues shy of where the CDR3 ends; the end is completed using the germline J gene. The rearrangement uses TRBV2 and TRBJ2-7; D possibly corresponds to TRBD2 (5 bases). This CDR3 region has 12 residues. V was shortened by 8 bases and J by 5 bases, with 13 bases between the two germline ends. Germline CDR1 and CDR2: SNHLY and FYNNEI. The covered CDR3 bases are TGTGCCAGCGGTTCGCGGCGGGACGAG. As protein: CASGSRRDE. The CDR3 reads in full as CASGSRRDEQYF.

Comments on this clone: The read ends 3 residues shy of where the CDR3 ends; the end is completed using the germline J gene. The chain employs TRBV7-6 and TRBJ2-5; either TRBD1 or TRBD2 may supply D (5 bases each). CDR1 is SGHVS, CDR2 FNYEAQ, per germline. This CDR3 is 16 amino acids long. Trimming stripped 3 bases from V and 0 bases from J, with 14 bases between. Partial CDR3 DNA: TGTGCCAGCAGCTTGCGGTTAGGGGAGCACCAAGAGACC. Protein: CASSLRLGEHQET. The entire CDR3 protein reads CASSLRLGEHQETQYF.

As to this clone: The read halts 3 residues ahead of the CDR3 end, with the missing end drawn from the germline J gene. V and J are TRBV20-1 and TRBJ2-1; 9 positions agree with TRBD2. Germline assignment: CDR1 DFQATT and CDR2 SNEGSKA (reference sequence). Losses at the gene ends were 5 bases for V and 5 bases for J; bases not matched to a gene: 13. The CDR3 is made up of 16 amino acids. CDR3 bases read: TGCAGTGCTCGATTGACGAGCGGGGGGCTAAACAATGAG. It yields the protein CSARLTSGGLNNE. The full-length CDR3 reads as CSARLTSGGLNNEQFF.

Notes on this clone: The read ends 3 residues shy of where the CDR3 ends; the end is completed using the germline J gene. Additional DNA sequences in this sample encode the identical CDR3. The chain recombines TRBV30 with TRBJ1-3; maybe TRBD1 (5 bases). The CDR3 has 16 amino acids. Germline CDR1 and CDR2: GTSNPN and SVGIG (reference sequence). Trimming stripped 2 bases from V and 0 bases from J, with 14 bases between. Incomplete CDR3 DNA: TGTGCCTGGAGTAAAGGACACGGGAGCTCTGGAAACACC. Its protein product is CAWSKGHGSSGNT. The complete CDR3 protein is CAWSKGHGSSGNTIYF.